Given below is one T cell receptor beta chain in context. This specimen comes from a study of blood T cell repertoires in COVID-19. For the study at large: Whether acute or convalescent, the COVID-19 samples came from the United States, Italy and Spain. The cDNA or gDNA used as material had been derived from T cells, B-cell-depleted T cells, or PBMCs.

V gave up 10 bases and J gave up 2 bases, with 20 bases separating them. Germline CDR1 reads LNHDA; CDR2 reads SQIVND (reference sequence). CDR3 size: 15 residues. Method: immunoSEQ multiplex PCR; TCRdb's copy keeps in-frame clones and lacks some. The sample contains about 96,000 clones, about three quarters of which appear only once. The receptor's source is a man aged 50 or older who had recovered from COVID-19. Sequencing used peripheral blood. The chain uses TRBV19 and TRBJ1-2, with D perhaps matching TRBD1 (6 bases). CDR3 residues: CATTFGAGVNYGYTF. The CDR3 DNA follows: TGTGCCACCACATTTGGGGCAGGGGTGAACTATGGCTACACCTTC.